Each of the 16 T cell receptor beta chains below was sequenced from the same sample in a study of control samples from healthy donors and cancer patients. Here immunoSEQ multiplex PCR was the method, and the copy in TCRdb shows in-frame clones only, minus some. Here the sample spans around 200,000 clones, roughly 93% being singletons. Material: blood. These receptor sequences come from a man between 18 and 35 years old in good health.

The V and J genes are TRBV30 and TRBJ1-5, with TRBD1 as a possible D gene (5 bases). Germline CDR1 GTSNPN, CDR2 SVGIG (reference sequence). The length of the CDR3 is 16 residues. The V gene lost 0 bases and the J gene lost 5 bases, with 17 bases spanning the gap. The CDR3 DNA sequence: TGTGCCTGGAGTGTACCCGGTTGGCAGGGTGATCAGCCCCAGCATTTT. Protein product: CAWSVPGWQGDQPQHF.

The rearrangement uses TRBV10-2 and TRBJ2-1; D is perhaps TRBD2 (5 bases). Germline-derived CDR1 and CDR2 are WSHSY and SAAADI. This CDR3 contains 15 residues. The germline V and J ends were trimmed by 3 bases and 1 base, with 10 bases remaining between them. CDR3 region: CASSDQRRSYNEQFF. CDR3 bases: TGCGCCAGCAGTGATCAGAGGAGGTCCTACAATGAGCAGTTCTTC.

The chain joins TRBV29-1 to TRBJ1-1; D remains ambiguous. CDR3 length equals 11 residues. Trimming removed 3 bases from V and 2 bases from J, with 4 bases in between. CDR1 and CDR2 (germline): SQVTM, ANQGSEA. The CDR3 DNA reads TGCAGCGTTGAGGCAAACACTGAAGCTTTCTTT. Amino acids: CSVEANTEAFF.

CDR3 residues: CAWSVKPTHSYNSPLHF. The CDR3 DNA reads TGTGCCTGGAGTGTAAAGCCGACCCACTCCTATAATTCACCCCTCCACTTT. V is TRBV30 and J is TRBJ1-6; D uncertain. Trimming shortened V by 0 bases and J by 0 bases, and 12 bases separated the two germline ends. There are 17 residues in the CDR3. Germline V lookup: CDR1 GTSNPN, CDR2 SVGIG (reference sequence).

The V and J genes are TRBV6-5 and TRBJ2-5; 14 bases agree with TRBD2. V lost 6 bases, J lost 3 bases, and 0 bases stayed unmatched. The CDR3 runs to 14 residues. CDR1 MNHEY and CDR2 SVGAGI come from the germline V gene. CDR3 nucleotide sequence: TGTGCCAGCAGGGGACTAGCGGGGGAAGAGACCCAGTACTTC. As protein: CASRGLAGEETQYF.

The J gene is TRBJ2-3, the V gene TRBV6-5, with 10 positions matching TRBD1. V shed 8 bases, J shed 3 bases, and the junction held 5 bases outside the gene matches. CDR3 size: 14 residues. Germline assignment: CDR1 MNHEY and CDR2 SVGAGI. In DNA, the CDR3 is TGTGCCAGCCTCCGGACAGGGGGAACAGATACGCAGTATTTT. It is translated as CASLRTGGTDTQYF.

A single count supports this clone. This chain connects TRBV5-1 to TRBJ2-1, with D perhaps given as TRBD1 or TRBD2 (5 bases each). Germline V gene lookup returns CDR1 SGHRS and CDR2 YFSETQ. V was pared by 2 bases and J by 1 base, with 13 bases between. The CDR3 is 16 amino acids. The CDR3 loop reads CASSLAGTLSYNEQFF. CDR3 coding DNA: TGCGCCAGCAGCTTAGCCGGGACGCTATCCTACAATGAGCAGTTCTTC. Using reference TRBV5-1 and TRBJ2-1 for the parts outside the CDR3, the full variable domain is KAGVTQTPRYLIKTRGQQVTLSCSPISGHRSVSWYQQTPGQGLQFLFEYFSETQRNKGNFPGRFSGRQFSNSRSEMNVSTLELGDSALYLCASSLAGTLSYNEQFFGPGTRLTVL.

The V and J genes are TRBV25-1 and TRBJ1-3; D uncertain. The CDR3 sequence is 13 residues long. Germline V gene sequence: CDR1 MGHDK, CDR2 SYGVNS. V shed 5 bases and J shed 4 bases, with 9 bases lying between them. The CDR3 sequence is CASSQSGGNTIYF. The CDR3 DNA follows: TGTGCCAGCAGTCAGAGTGGAGGAAACACCATATATTTT.

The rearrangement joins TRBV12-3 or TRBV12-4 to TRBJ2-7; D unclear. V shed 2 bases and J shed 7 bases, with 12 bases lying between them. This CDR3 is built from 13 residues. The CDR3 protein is CASSLSEAREQYF. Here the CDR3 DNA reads TGTGCCAGCAGTTTAAGCGAAGCGCGGGAGCAGTACTTC.

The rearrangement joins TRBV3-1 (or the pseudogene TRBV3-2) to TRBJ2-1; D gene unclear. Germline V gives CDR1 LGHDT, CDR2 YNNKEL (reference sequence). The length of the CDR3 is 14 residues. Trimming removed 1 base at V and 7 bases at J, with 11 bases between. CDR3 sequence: CASSQGTRSNEQFF. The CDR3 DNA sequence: TGTGCCAGCAGCCAAGGGACGCGGAGTAATGAGCAGTTCTTC.

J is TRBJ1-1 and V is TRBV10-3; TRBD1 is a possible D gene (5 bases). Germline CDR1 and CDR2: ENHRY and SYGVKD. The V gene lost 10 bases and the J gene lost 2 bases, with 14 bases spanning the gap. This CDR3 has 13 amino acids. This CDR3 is CASGTWGNTEAFF. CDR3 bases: TGTGCCAGTGGGACGTGGGGAAACACTGAAGCTTTCTTT.

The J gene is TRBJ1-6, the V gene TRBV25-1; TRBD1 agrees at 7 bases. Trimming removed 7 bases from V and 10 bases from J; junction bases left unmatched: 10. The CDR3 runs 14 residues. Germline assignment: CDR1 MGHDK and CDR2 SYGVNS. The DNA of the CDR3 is TGTGCCAGCACCCAGGGGGAACTATTCTCACCCCTCCACTTT. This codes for CASTQGELFSPLHF.

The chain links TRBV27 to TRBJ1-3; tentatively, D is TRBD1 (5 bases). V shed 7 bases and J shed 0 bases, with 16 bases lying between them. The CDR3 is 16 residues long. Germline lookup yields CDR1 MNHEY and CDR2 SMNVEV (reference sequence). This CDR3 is CASTPGGPSSGNTIYF. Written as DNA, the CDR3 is TGTGCCAGCACCCCGGGGGGACCCTCCTCTGGAAACACCATATATTTT.

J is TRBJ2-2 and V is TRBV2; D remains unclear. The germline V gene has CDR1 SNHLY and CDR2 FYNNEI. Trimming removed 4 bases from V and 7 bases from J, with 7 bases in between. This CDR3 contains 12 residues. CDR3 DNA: TGTGCCAGCAGTGCCAATGGCGGGGAGCTGTTTTTT. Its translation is CASSANGGELFF.

The CDR3 region has the DNA TGTGCCAGCTCACCGGGGGTAACGAGCAATCAGCCCCAGCATTTT. Amino acid sequence: CASSPGVTSNQPQHF. The J gene is TRBJ1-5, the V gene TRBV18, with D maybe TRBD1 (5 bases). Germline CDR1 reads KGHSH; CDR2 reads LQKENI. The CDR3 extends over 15 amino acids. Trimming cost V 3 bases and J 1 base, with 10 bases left between them. Together with reference TRBV18 and TRBJ1-5, the CDR3 gives the full variable domain: NAGVMQNPRHLVRRRGQEARLRCSPMKGHSHVYWYRQLPEEGLKFMVYLQKENIIDESGMPKERFSAEFPKEGPSILRIQQVVRGDSAAYFCASSPGVTSNQPQHFGDGTRLSIL.

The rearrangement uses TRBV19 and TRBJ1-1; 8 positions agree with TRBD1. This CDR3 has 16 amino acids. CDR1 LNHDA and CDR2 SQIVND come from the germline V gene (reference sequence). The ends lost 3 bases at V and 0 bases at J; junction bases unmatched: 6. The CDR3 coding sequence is TGTGCCAGTAGTATGACAGGGGCCGTGGTGAACACTGAAGCTTTCTTT. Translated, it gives CASSMTGAVVNTEAFF.